This T cell receptor beta chain originates from a study of pediatric ulcerative colitis. V trimming: 3 bases; J trimming: 4 bases; junction bases outside the gene matches: 8. The CDR3 runs to 15 residues. Germline CDR1 reads SGHAT; CDR2 reads FQNNGV. Up to 500,000 reads were sequenced per sample. Only in-frame clones appear in the TCRdb table, and some are missing; sequencing was by immunoSEQ multiplex PCR. The data show 36,000 or so clones, roughly 72% seen once. About this clone: Its cognate antigen is unknown.

Overall study findings and caveats: Acute severe colitis showed lower rectal diversity from clonal expansions.

The rectum was sampled with one to two pinch biopsies at colonoscopy. The diagnostic colonoscopy in ulcerative colitis patients preceded any immunosuppressive treatment. The receptor was isolated from a boy between 5 and 17 years old with moderate ulcerative colitis. Sequenced material: gut tissue. V is TRBV11-2 and J is TRBJ1-1, with 7 nucleotides matching TRBD1. The DNA of the CDR3 is TGTGCCAGCAGCTTTGCAGGGGGGGGCGGCACTGAAGCTTTCTTT. Protein: CASSFAGGGGTEAFF.